Described below is a single T cell receptor (beta chain) sequence and its context. The antigen is undetermined. The record originates from a study of neoadjuvant anti-PD-1 for oral cavity cancer. Overall study results and limits: TCR analyses covered only a few patients per response group.

Six replicates per PBMC sample, mostly from about 500 ng of genomic DNA. The method was immunoSEQ multiplex PCR; TCRdb's version includes in-frame clones alone and lacks a portion of them. The sample has 55,000 to 75,000 clones, approximately 87% seen once. The CDR3 is 12 residues long. The V gene lost 0 bases and the J gene lost 12 bases, with 10 bases spanning the gap. Germline CDR1 SGHRS, CDR2 YFSETQ. Time point of the sample: after neoadjuvant nivolumab, at surgical resection. Patients had HPV-negative, locally advanced oral cavity squamous cell carcinoma. The receptor was isolated from a person aged 35-79 years with oral cavity squamous cell carcinoma. The specimen comprised PBMCs, sampled after nivolumab (anti-PD-1) treatment. The chain has TRBV5-1 and TRBJ2-4; D possibly uses TRBD1 or TRBD2 (6 bases each). CDR3 region: CASSLEGGGQYF. The CDR3 DNA follows: TGCGCCAGCAGCTTGGAAGGGGGAGGTCAGTACTTC.